A single sample is the source of the 8 T cell receptor beta chains below, sequenced in a study of regulatory T cells in long-lasting Graves disease. Described time point: newly diagnosed GD, antithyroid drugs for less than 3 months. Making the TCR library involved RNA that had been extracted from PBMCs. Assembly of TCR beta libraries relied on iRepertoire HTBI primers together with Arm-PCR of CDR3 regions. In TCRdb, the multiplex PCR reads were re-called with MiXCR into one record per CDR3 protein. The sample has hundreds of thousands of distinct CDR3 sequences, 18% seen once. Sequences were derived from peripheral blood mononuclear cells (PBMCs), sampled at new diagnosis, from a patient treated with antithyroid drugs. The receptors were gathered from a female donor with Graves disease.

This clonotype has ten or more counts. The rearrangement links TRBV11-2 to TRBJ2-7; a possible D gene is TRBD1 (5 bases). The CDR3 contains 13 residues. V dropped 5 bases and J dropped 6 bases, with 14 bases sitting between them. Per the germline V gene, CDR1 is SGHAT and CDR2 is FQNNGV. CDR3 in amino acids: CASSGAMGSEQYF. The CDR3 DNA sequence: TGTGCCAGCAGCGGGGCCATGGGTTCCGAGCAGTACTTC.

This clonotype was observed at least ten times. The chain joins TRBV30 to TRBJ2-7; D may correspond to TRBD1 or TRBD2 (5 bases each). Deletions cut 5 bases from V and 2 bases from J, with 13 bases between. This CDR3 region has 13 residues. Germline V gene sequence: CDR1 GTSNPN, CDR2 SVGIG (reference sequence). The CDR3 nucleotides are TGTGCCTGGGGAGGACACATCCCCTACGAGCAGTACTTC. Encoded protein: CAWGGHIPYEQYF.

This clonotype has at least ten counts. The chain recombines TRBV20-1 with TRBJ2-3; unclear D gene. The CDR3 extends over 13 amino acids. Trimming left V 3 bases short and J 1 base short, with 8 bases between. The V gene's germline CDR1 is DFQATT and CDR2 SNEGSKA (reference sequence). CDR3 DNA sequence: TGCAGTGCTAGTCCGGACGGCACAGATACGCAGTATTTT. This gives the protein CSASPDGTDTQYF.

This clonotype was observed at least ten times. This rearrangement joins TRBV7-9 to TRBJ2-5; 9 bases align to TRBD2. Germline loops: CDR1 SEHNR, CDR2 FQNEAQ (reference sequence). With 4 bases clipped from V and 2 bases from J, the junction kept 5 bases outside the gene matches. The CDR3 is 15 amino acids. CDR3 sequence reads: CASSSGLAHQETQYF. The CDR3 DNA sequence: TGTGCCAGCAGCTCTGGACTAGCGCATCAAGAGACCCAGTACTTC.

This clonotype was seen repeatedly, ten times or more. The V and J genes are TRBV7-8 and TRBJ1-1; D not certain. The CDR3 is 14 amino acids. V shed 1 base and J shed 3 bases, with 9 bases lying between them. Germline loops: CDR1 SGHVS, CDR2 FQNEAQ. DNA for the CDR3: TGTGCCAGCAGCTTAGAATATTCGTACACTGAAGCTTTCTTT. The encoded protein is CASSLEYSYTEAFF.

This clonotype was counted many times. The rearrangement uses TRBV11-3 and TRBJ2-2; 11 bases are a match to TRBD2. The CDR3 length is 17 residues. From germline, CDR1 is SGHNT and CDR2 YENEEA. Trimming removed 4 bases from V and 1 base from J; junction bases left unmatched: 5. CDR3 bases: TGTGCCAGCAGCTCAATTACTAGCGGGAGGAACACCGGGGAGCTGTTTTTT. Protein product: CASSSITSGRNTGELFF. The full variable domain, completed using reference TRBV11-3 and TRBJ2-2, is EAGVVQSPRYKIIEKKQPVAFWCNPISGHNTLYWYLQNLGQGPELLIRYENEEAVDDSQLPKDRFSAERLKGVDSTLKIQPAELGDSAVYLCASSSITSGRNTGELFFGEGSRLTVL.

This clonotype was seen once. The V gene is TRBV20-1, the J gene TRBJ2-5; tentatively, D is TRBD2 (6 bases). Germline V gene sequence: CDR1 DFQATT, CDR2 SNEGSKA (reference sequence). The CDR3 is 16 residues long. The germline V and J ends were trimmed by 1 base and 0 bases, with 15 bases remaining between them. The CDR3 here is CSARGPAEGYQETQYF. CDR3 in DNA: TGCAGTGCTAGAGGACCAGCGGAGGGGTACCAAGAGACCCAGTACTTC.

The chain links TRBV12-3 or TRBV12-4 to TRBJ2-4; no definite D call. Trimming removed 8 bases from V and 0 bases from J, with 14 bases in between. The CDR3 contains 15 residues. The CDR3 here is CASENGWGAKNIQYF. CDR3 bases: TGTGCCAGCGAGAACGGTTGGGGAGCCAAAAACATTCAGTACTTC.